Listed below are T cell receptor beta chains from one sample, sequenced in a study of chemoradiotherapy in HPV16-positive cancers. Clones were sequenced by immunoSEQ multiplex PCR, and TCRdb holds only the in-frame ones, with some missing. This sample has some 34,000 clones, with about nine tenths found just once. This material consisted of blood, taken from a patient who underwent chemoradiotherapy. Source of these receptors: a human donor with HPV-associated anogenital cancer. CDR3s include the opening cysteine and the closing phenylalanine or tryptophan. The D gene is left open where the match is weak. Only part of the rows carry a size: once, few, many, or a class if the clone is expanded.

D gene,J gene,V gene,clone size,CDR3 protein,CDR3 DNA
TRBD2,TRBJ2-5,TRBV27,-,CASSLESGGYQETQYF,TGTGCCAGCAGTTTGGAAAGCGGGGGGTACCAAGAGACCCAGTACTTC
TRBD1,TRBJ2-5,TRBV13,-,CASSPRDRGSLSQETQYF,TGTGCCAGCAGCCCCCGGGACAGGGGCAGTCTGTCCCAAGAGACCCAGTACTTC
-,TRBJ1-1,TRBV6-6,-,CASSYVATTEAFF,TGTGCCAGCAGTTACGTGGCAACCACTGAAGCTTTCTTT
-,TRBJ2-7,TRBV15,-,CATRTVSSYEQYF,TGTGCCACCAGGACGGTCAGCTCCTACGAGCAGTACTTC
-,TRBJ1-2,TRBV21-1,few,CASSNEKRQAPPYF,TGTGCCAGCAGCAATGAAAAGAGACAGGCGCCCCCTTACTTC
-,TRBJ1-2,TRBV7-9,-,CASSLILGADYGYTF,TGTGCCAGCAGCTTAATCCTCGGGGCAGACTATGGCTACACCTTC
-,TRBJ2-7,TRBV19,-,CASSIRPFGGIYEQYF,TGTGCCAGTAGTATAAGGCCGTTTGGAGGGATCTACGAGCAGTACTTC
-,TRBJ2-1,TRBV21-1,-,CASSPYNEQFF,TGTGCCAGCAGCCCTTACAATGAGCAGTTCTTC
-,TRBJ2-7,TRBV7-2,-,CASREGPNYEQYF,TGTGCCAGCAGGGAGGGGCCTAACTACGAGCAGTACTTC
TRBD1,TRBJ2-3,TRBV11-1,-,CASSHQDRGQSTDTQYF,TGTGCCAGCAGCCACCAGGACAGGGGGCAAAGCACAGATACGCAGTATTTT
-,TRBJ1-2,TRBV11-2,-,CASGKYSSNNYGYTF,TGTGCCAGCGGCAAGTACAGCTCTAACAACTATGGCTACACCTTC
-,TRBJ1-3,TRBV4-3,-,CASSKIAGLKNTIYF,TGCGCCAGCAGTAAGATAGCGGGGTTGAAGAACACCATATATTTT
-,TRBJ2-2,TRBV19,-,CASSIGGGTIGELFF,TGTGCCAGTAGTATAGGAGGAGGGACCATCGGGGAGCTGTTTTTT
TRBD1,TRBJ1-1,TRBV11-2,-,CASSLHRTGLSEAFF,TGTGCCAGCAGCTTACACCGGACAGGGTTATCTGAAGCTTTCTTT
TRBD1,TRBJ1-4,TRBV25-1,-,CAGSVRQGRNEKLFF,TGTGCCGGCAGTGTCAGACAGGGACGAAATGAAAAACTGTTTTTT
-,TRBJ1-4,TRBV29-1,-,CSVAGNNEKLFF,TGCAGCGTTGCAGGGAATAATGAAAAACTGTTTTTT
-,TRBJ1-3,TRBV18,-,CASSPPLGYGNTIYF,TGTGCCAGCTCACCACCACTGGGGTATGGAAACACCATATATTTT
-,TRBJ2-7,TRBV6-6,-,CASDLRGSGHEQYF,TGTGCCAGCGATCTAAGGGGAAGTGGTCACGAGCAGTACTTC
-,TRBJ2-2,TRBV30,-,CAFHPAWANTGELFF,TGTGCCTTCCACCCAGCTTGGGCGAACACCGGGGAGCTGTTTTTT
-,TRBJ1-1,TRBV12-5,-,CASGSPGQRSEAFF,TGTGCTAGTGGTTCACCGGGACAACGCTCTGAAGCTTTCTTT
TRBD1,TRBJ2-2,TRBV19,-,CASSLTFQQGAPGELFF,TGTGCCAGTAGCTTAACTTTCCAACAGGGGGCGCCCGGGGAGCTGTTTTTT
-,TRBJ1-5,TRBV16,-,CASSQSSGILGQPQHF,TGTGCCAGCAGCCAATCATCGGGTATTTTGGGTCAGCCCCAGCATTTT
-,TRBJ2-7,TRBV5-5,-,CASSISYEQYF,TGTGCCAGCAGCATCTCCTACGAGCAGTACTTC
TRBD2,TRBJ2-7,TRBV4-2,few,CASEKEAGGSYEQYF,TGTGCCAGCGAGAAGGAGGCCGGGGGGTCCTACGAGCAGTACTTC